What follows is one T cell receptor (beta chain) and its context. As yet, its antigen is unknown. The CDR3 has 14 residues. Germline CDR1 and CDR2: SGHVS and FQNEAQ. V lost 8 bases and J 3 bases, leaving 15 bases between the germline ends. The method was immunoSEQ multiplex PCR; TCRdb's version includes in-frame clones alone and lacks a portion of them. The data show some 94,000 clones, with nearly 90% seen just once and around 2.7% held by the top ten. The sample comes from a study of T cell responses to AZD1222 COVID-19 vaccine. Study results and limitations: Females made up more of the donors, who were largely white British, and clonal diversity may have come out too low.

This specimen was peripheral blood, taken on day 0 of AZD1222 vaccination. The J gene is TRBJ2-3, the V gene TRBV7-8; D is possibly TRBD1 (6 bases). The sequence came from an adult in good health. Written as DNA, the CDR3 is TGTGCCAGCGGATGGGGGCAAATAACAGATACGCAGTATTTT. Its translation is CASGWGQITDTQYF.